This TCR beta chain was sequenced during a study of blood T cell repertoires in COVID-19. Study background: Samples of COVID-19 (acute and convalescent) were obtained from the United States, Italy and Spain.

Produced via immunoSEQ multiplex PCR; TCRdb's table is partial and in-frame only. The repertoire consists of about 77,000 clones, with roughly 78% occurring once and the leading ten covering 4% to 6%. This CDR3 has 16 amino acids. V was pared by 2 bases and J by 1 base, with 15 bases between. Per the germline V gene, CDR1 is SGHRS and CDR2 is YFSETQ. This clonotype originated in a woman in her sixties or seventies with acute or convalescent COVID-19. Material for sequencing was peripheral blood. The chain employs TRBV5-1 and TRBJ1-1, with D tentatively TRBD1 (5 bases). The CDR3, as DNA: TGCGCCAGCAGCTTTCCTTCGGGGGGAGGGAACACTGAAGCTTTCTTT. It encodes CASSFPSGGGNTEAFF.